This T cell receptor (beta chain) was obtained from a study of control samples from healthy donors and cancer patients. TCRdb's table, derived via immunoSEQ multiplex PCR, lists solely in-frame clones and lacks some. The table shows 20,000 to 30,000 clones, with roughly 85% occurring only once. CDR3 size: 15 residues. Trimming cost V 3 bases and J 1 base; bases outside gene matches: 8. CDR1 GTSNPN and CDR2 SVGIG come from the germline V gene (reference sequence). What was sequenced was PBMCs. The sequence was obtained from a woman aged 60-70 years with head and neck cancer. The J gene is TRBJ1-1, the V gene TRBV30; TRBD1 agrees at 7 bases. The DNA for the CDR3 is TGTGCCTGGAGGGCGTGGACAGGCAGGAACACTGAAGCTTTCTTT. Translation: CAWRAWTGRNTEAFF. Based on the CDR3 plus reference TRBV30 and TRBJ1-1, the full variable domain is SQTIHQWPATLVQPVGSPLSLECTVEGTSNPNLYWYRQAAGRGLQLLFYSVGIGQISSEVPQNLSASRPQDRQFILSSKKLLLSDSGFYLCAWRAWTGRNTEAFFGQGTRLTVV.